The entry below describes one TCR beta chain. Method: immunoSEQ multiplex PCR; TCRdb's copy keeps in-frame clones and lacks some. The sample yields 380,000 or so clones, 86% seen once. These data originate in a study of blood T cell repertoires in COVID-19. Study at large: PBMCs, B-cell-depleted T cells, or T cells were the source of the cDNA or gDNA that made up the material.

CDR3 size: 12 residues. Trimming stripped 0 bases from V and 15 bases from J, with 13 bases between. The germline V gene encodes CDR1 SGHRS and CDR2 YFSETQ. One Seattle source followed patients from active infection through their disease course. This receptor was obtained from a woman aged 55-75 years with COVID-19, enrolled during active disease. This sequence joins TRBV5-1 and TRBJ2-1; D call uncertain. The sequencing sample was made of peripheral blood. Here the CDR3 DNA reads TGCGCCAGCAGCTTGGCTCCCAGCGTTCGGTTCTTC. Protein product: CASSLAPSVRFF.